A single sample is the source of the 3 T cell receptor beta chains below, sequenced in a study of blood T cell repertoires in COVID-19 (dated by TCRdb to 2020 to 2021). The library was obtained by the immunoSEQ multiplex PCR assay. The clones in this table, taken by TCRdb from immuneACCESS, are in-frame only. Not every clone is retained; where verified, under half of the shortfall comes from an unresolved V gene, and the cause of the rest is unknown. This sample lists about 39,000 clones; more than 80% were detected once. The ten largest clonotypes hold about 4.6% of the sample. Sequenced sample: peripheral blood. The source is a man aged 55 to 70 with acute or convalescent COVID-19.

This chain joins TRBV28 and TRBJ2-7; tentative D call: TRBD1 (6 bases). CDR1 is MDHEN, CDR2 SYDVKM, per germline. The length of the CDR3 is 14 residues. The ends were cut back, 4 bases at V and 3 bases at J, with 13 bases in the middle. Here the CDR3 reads CASSWTTGLYEQYF. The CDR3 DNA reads TGTGCCAGCAGTTGGACCACAGGGCTCTACGAGCAGTACTTC.

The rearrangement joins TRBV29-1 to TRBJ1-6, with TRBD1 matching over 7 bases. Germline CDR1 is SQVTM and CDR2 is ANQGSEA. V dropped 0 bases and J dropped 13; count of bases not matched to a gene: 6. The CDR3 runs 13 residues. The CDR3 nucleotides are TGCAGCGTTGAAGAGCAGACAGGGACCCCCCTCCACTTT. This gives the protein CSVEEQTGTPLHF.

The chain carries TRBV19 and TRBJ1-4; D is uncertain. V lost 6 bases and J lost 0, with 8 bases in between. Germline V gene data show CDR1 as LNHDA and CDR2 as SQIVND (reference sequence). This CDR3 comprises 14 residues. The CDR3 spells CASSRSATNEKLFF. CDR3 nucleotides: TGTGCCAGTAGCCGCAGTGCAACTAATGAAAAACTGTTTTTT.